Below, one T cell receptor beta chain is given with its context. The table came from immunoSEQ multiplex PCR; TCRdb's copy has only in-frame clones and leaves some out. Among roughly 80,000 clones, approximately 93% were seen once, and the ten largest hold approximately 2.5%. This record belongs to a study of T cell changes during pregnancy in multiple sclerosis. In germline, CDR1 is PRHDT, CDR2 FYEKMQ (reference sequence). Trimming stripped 2 bases from V and 5 bases from J, with 10 bases between. The CDR3 is 13 residues long. The chain joins TRBV13 to TRBJ2-7, with D uncertain. Sequenced material: peripheral blood, taken in the second trimester of pregnancy. The receptor was derived from a female donor with multiple sclerosis, enrolled in a pregnancy study. The DNA of the CDR3 is TGTGCCAGCAGCTTACTTAGTCCGGACGAGCAGTACTTC. Translating it yields CASSLLSPDEQYF.